Following are 15 T cell receptor beta chains from one sample sequenced in a study of cytomegalovirus exposure and HLA in healthy donors. The repertoire was sequenced with immunoSEQ multiplex PCR; TCRdb's copy has only in-frame clones and lacks some. The data hold over 75,000 clones, with approximately 91% observed a single time. Material: PBMCs. These receptors all stem from a man aged 30 to 39 in good health and CMV-seronegative.

V gene TRBV7-3 combines with J gene TRBJ2-6, with 7 bases that match TRBD2. Looked up from germline, CDR1 is SGHTA and CDR2 is FQGTGA. The CDR3 has 14 amino acids. V trimming: 4 bases; J trimming: 8 bases; junction bases outside the gene matches: 5. CDR3 bases: TGTGCCAGCAGCTGGGGGGGACGGTCCAACGTCCTGACTTTC. It encodes CASSWGGRSNVLTF. The entire variable domain, with the rest obtained from reference TRBV7-3 and TRBJ2-6, is as follows: GAGVSQTPSNKVTEKGKYVELRCDPISGHTALYWYRQSLGQGPEFLIYFQGTGAADDSGLPNDRFFAVRPEGSVSTLKIQRTERGDSAVYLCASSWGGRSNVLTFGAGSRLTVL.

The V and J genes are TRBV6-1 and TRBJ2-5; the D gene is possibly TRBD1 (5 bases). Germline lookup yields CDR1 MNHNS and CDR2 SASEGT. V was clipped by 2 bases and J by 1 base, with 11 bases between them. CDR3 length equals 15 residues. In DNA form, the CDR3 reads TGTGCCAGCAGTGAATCAACAGGACCCCAAGAGACCCAGTACTTC. It codes for CASSESTGPQETQYF.

The V call is TRBV19, the J call TRBJ1-1; the match to TRBD1 covers 9 bases. CDR1 LNHDA and CDR2 SQIVND come from the germline V gene (reference sequence). With V trimmed by 5 bases and J by 4 bases, 8 bases remained unmatched. This CDR3 region has 15 residues. CDR3 protein: CASSPTGGVVTEAFF. CDR3 nucleotides: TGTGCCAGTAGTCCGACAGGGGGGGTTGTCACTGAAGCTTTCTTT. The full variable domain, its missing parts supplied by reference TRBV19 and TRBJ1-1, is DGGITQSPKYLFRKEGQNVTLSCEQNLNHDAMYWYRQDPGQGLRLIYYSQIVNDFQKGDIAEGYSVSREKKESFPLTVTSAQKNPTAFYLCASSPTGGVVTEAFFGQGTRLTVV.

The chain has TRBV28 and TRBJ1-4; TRBD1 matches 7 bases. V shed 2 bases and J 0 bases; nucleotides not matched to a gene: 3. Looked up from germline, CDR1 is MDHEN and CDR2 is SYDVKM. CDR3 length equals 16 residues. The CDR3: CASSLRDSATNEKLFF. CDR3 nucleotide sequence: TGTGCCAGCAGTTTAAGGGACAGCGCAACTAATGAAAAACTGTTTTTT.

The chain uses TRBV7-2 and TRBJ2-3; TRBD1 aligns across 8 bases. CDR1 is SGHTA, CDR2 FQGNSA, per germline. Germline trimming cut 0 bases from V and 4 bases from J; bases unmatched to any gene: 3. This CDR3 spans 15 amino acids. The CDR3 here is CASSLAGQGSDTQYF. Written as DNA, the CDR3 is TGTGCCAGCAGCTTAGCAGGACAGGGCTCAGATACGCAGTATTTT.

The chain is built from TRBV10-3 and TRBJ2-2; 7 bases match TRBD1. The CDR3 runs to 15 residues. With 3 bases clipped from V and 3 bases from J, the junction kept 4 bases outside the gene matches. The germline V gene has CDR1 ENHRY and CDR2 SYGVKD. CDR3 sequence (DNA): TGTGCCATCAGTGAAGGACAGGACCACACCGGGGAGCTGTTTTTT. As protein: CAISEGQDHTGELFF.

V usage is TRBV28 and J usage is TRBJ1-1; D perhaps matches TRBD1 (5 bases). The CDR3 totals 13 residues. Germline CDR1 reads MDHEN; CDR2 reads SYDVKM. With 10 bases removed from V and 3 bases from J, the gap between germline ends came to 15 bases. This CDR3 reads CATKGRGYTEAFF. The CDR3 DNA reads as TGTGCCACCAAGGGAAGGGGATACACTGAAGCTTTCTTT.

J is TRBJ2-2 and V is TRBV5-6; possible D gene TRBD2, 6 bases. This CDR3 has 16 amino acids. Germline CDR1 is SGHDT and CDR2 is YYEEEE. V dropped 3 bases and J dropped 2 bases, with 14 bases sitting between them. The CDR3 here is CASSSPTGGNTGELFF. The CDR3 DNA sequence: TGTGCCAGCAGCTCTCCTACCGGGGGTAACACCGGGGAGCTGTTTTTT.

The chain links TRBV19 to TRBJ1-5; a possible D gene is TRBD1 (5 bases). V shed 3 bases and J shed 8 bases, with 14 bases lying between them. Germline loops: CDR1 LNHDA, CDR2 SQIVND (reference sequence). The CDR3 is made up of 14 amino acids. The CDR3 here is CASSIGRGLEPQHF. For the CDR3, the DNA is TGTGCCAGTAGTATCGGCCGGGGGTTGGAGCCCCAGCATTTT.

The chain uses TRBV5-4 and TRBJ2-7; 11 bases are a match to TRBD1. The CDR3 has 15 amino acids. With 4 bases clipped from V and 5 bases from J, the junction kept 8 bases outside the gene matches. CDR1 SGHNT and CDR2 YYREEE come from the germline V gene (reference sequence). The CDR3 DNA reads TGTGCCAGCAGCCCGCCGGGACAGGGGGACGACGAGCAGTACTTC. Translated, it gives CASSPPGQGDDEQYF. Based on the CDR3 plus reference TRBV5-4 and TRBJ2-7, the full variable domain is ETGVTQSPTHLIKTRGQQVTLRCSSQSGHNTVSWYQQALGQGPQFIFQYYREEENGRGNFPPRFSGLQFPNYSSELNVNALELDDSALYLCASSPPGQGDDEQYFGPGTRLTVT.

The V call is TRBV7-3, the J call TRBJ2-1, with no clear D. Trimming shortened V by 1 base and J by 0 bases, and 10 bases separated the two germline ends. This CDR3 has 16 residues. Germline loops: CDR1 SGHTA, CDR2 FQGTGA. For the CDR3, the DNA is TGTGCCAGCAGCTTAAGTAGCTCGAGCTCCTACAATGAGCAGTTCTTC. Protein: CASSLSSSSSYNEQFF.

The chain has TRBV2 and TRBJ2-1; D possibly corresponds to TRBD1 (5 bases). Germline V gives CDR1 SNHLY, CDR2 FYNNEI. V lost 2 bases to trimming and J lost 2 bases, with 10 bases between them. The CDR3 is made up of 15 amino acids. CDR3 DNA sequence: TGTGCCAGCAGTGAAACAGGTCTTCCCTACAATGAGCAGTTCTTC. Its protein is CASSETGLPYNEQFF.

The chain employs TRBV7-8 and TRBJ1-2, with D possibly being TRBD1 (6 bases). The germline V gene has CDR1 SGHVS and CDR2 FQNEAQ. The CDR3 spans 14 residues. Trimming shortened V by 4 bases and J by 5 bases, and 14 bases separated the two germline ends. The CDR3 sequence is CASSSPGGGYGYTF. Here the CDR3 DNA reads TGTGCCAGCAGCTCGCCGGGGGGCGGTTATGGCTACACCTTC.

The chain is built from TRBV5-1 and TRBJ2-7; the match to TRBD2 covers 8 bases. Germline CDR1 reads SGHRS; CDR2 reads YFSETQ. V lost 4 bases and J lost 4; bases outside the gene matches: 7. The CDR3 sequence is 14 residues long. The CDR3 DNA sequence: TGCGCCAGCAGCCCGAGCGGGGGAATGTACGAGCAGTACTTC. It is translated as CASSPSGGMYEQYF.

This clone was picked up one time. The chain joins TRBV27 to TRBJ1-2; D not resolved. Germline V gives CDR1 MNHEY, CDR2 SMNVEV (reference sequence). The CDR3 is 15 residues long. The V end was cut by 0 bases, the J end by 7 bases, with 15 bases between. CDR3 sequence: CASSLSIGGSGGYTF. The CDR3 bases are TGTGCCAGCAGTTTATCGATCGGAGGGTCCGGTGGCTACACCTTC.